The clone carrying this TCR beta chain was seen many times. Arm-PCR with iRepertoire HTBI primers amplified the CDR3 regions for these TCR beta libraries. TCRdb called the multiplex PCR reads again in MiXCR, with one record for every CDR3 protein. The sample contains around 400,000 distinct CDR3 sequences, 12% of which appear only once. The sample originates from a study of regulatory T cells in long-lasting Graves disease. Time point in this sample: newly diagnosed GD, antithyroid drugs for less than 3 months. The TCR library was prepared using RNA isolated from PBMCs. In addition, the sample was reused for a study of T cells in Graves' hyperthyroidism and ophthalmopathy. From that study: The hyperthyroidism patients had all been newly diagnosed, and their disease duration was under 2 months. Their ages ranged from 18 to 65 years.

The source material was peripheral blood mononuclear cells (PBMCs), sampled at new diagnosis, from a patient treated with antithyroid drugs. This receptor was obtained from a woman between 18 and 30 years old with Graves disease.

CDR3 sequence reads: CASSQGTPHTDTQYF. DNA for the CDR3: TGTGCCAGCAGCCAAGGGACTCCTCACACAGATACGCAGTATTTT. The chain is built from TRBV7-3 and TRBJ2-3; D might be TRBD2 (6 bases). V gave up 5 bases and J gave up 2 bases, with 14 bases separating them. This CDR3 comprises 15 residues. Germline V gene data show CDR1 as SGHTA and CDR2 as FQGTGA.